The 23 T cell receptor beta chains listed next were all sequenced from one sample in a study of T cells of healthy individuals. MiXCR, applied by TCRdb to the 5' RACE reads, yields one record per CDR3 protein. The repertoire holds around 100,000 distinct CDR3 sequences, with 17% as singletons. These receptors were obtained from a human donor in good health.

The gene calls are TRBV7-9 and TRBJ2-7; D perhaps matches TRBD1 (5 bases). V lost 0 bases to trimming and J lost 2 bases, with 11 bases between them. The CDR3 is made up of 15 amino acids. The germline CDR1 and CDR2 sequences are SEHNR and FQNEAQ (reference sequence). CDR3: CASSLAGAQPYEQYF. In DNA form, the CDR3 reads TGTGCCAGCAGCTTAGCTGGGGCGCAACCCTACGAGCAGTACTTC.

The rearrangement links TRBV7-2 to TRBJ1-5; D is ambiguous. This CDR3 is built from 15 residues. V dropped 1 base and J dropped 3 bases, with 10 bases sitting between them. The germline V gene has CDR1 SGHTA and CDR2 FQGNSA. Written as DNA, the CDR3 is TGTGCCAGCAGCTTAGAGGGCGGGTACAATCAGCCCCAGCATTTT. Translated, it gives CASSLEGGYNQPQHF.

This sequence joins TRBV6-2 or TRBV6-3 and TRBJ2-7; no reliable D call. In germline, CDR1 is MNHEY, CDR2 SVGEGT. CDR3 size: 18 residues. Trimming cost V 4 bases and J 6 bases, with 28 bases left between them. CDR3 residues: CASSSSHFMAKIFLEQYF. The DNA of the CDR3 is TGTGCCAGCAGTTCGTCTCATTTCATGGCCAAGATTTTCCTCGAGCAGTACTTC.

This clonotype was found many times. This chain joins TRBV12-3 or TRBV12-4 and TRBJ1-6; possible D gene TRBD1, 6 bases. This CDR3 region has 14 residues. Trimming cost V 2 bases and J 10 bases, with 12 bases left between them. The CDR3 is CASSLRGGESPLHF. CDR3 DNA sequence: TGTGCCAGCAGTTTAAGGGGGGGGGAATCACCCCTCCACTTT.

This chain joins TRBV14 and TRBJ1-6; D might be TRBD1 (6 bases). This CDR3 is built from 14 residues. V was pared by 3 bases and J by 8 bases, with 11 bases between. Germline V gene lookup returns CDR1 SGHDN and CDR2 FVKESK. This CDR3 reads CASSQDSWYSPLHF. The CDR3 DNA reads TGTGCCAGCAGCCAGGACAGTTGGTATTCACCCCTCCACTTT.

The CDR3 DNA is TGTGCCAGCAGTTACCCGACAGCATCAGATACGCAGTATTTT. This translates into CASSYPTASDTQYF. This chain links TRBV6-5 with TRBJ2-3; a weak D match, TRBD1 (5 bases). V was shortened by 2 bases and J by 4 bases, with 10 bases between the two germline ends. CDR3 length: 14 residues. CDR1 is MNHEY, CDR2 SVGAGI, per germline.

This clonotype was seen a few times. This CDR3 is CASSLRGTSYEQYF. CDR3 coding DNA: TGTGCCAGCAGCTTGAGAGGTACTAGCTACGAGCAGTACTTC. The chain employs TRBV5-6 and TRBJ2-7; a possible D gene is TRBD2 (5 bases). The CDR3 consists of 14 residues. Germline loops: CDR1 SGHDT, CDR2 YYEEEE. The germline V and J ends were trimmed by 1 base and 3 bases, with 11 bases remaining between them.

The CDR3 region has the DNA TGTGCCAGCACTGGGCTAGCGGGAGATGAGCAGTACTTC. This gives the protein CASTGLAGDEQYF. V is TRBV27 and J is TRBJ2-7, with 10 nucleotides matching TRBD2. V shed 7 bases and J 7 bases; nucleotides not matched to a gene: 7. Germline V gene data show CDR1 as MNHEY and CDR2 as SMNVEV (reference sequence). This CDR3 is 13 amino acids long.

The CDR3 coding sequence is TGTGCCAGCCTTCTTCGTAGCAATCAGCCCCAGCATTTT. This translates into CASLLRSNQPQHF. The gene calls are TRBV7-3 and TRBJ1-5; no clear D. CDR3 length: 13 residues. Trimming took off 8 bases at V and 0 bases at J, with 8 bases between the two ends. From germline, CDR1 is SGHTA and CDR2 FQGTGA.

The chain employs TRBV7-2 and TRBJ2-2; D ambiguous. Germline CDR1 and CDR2: SGHTA and FQGNSA. The CDR3 has 13 residues. V was shortened by 2 bases and J by 5 bases, with 6 bases between the two germline ends. As DNA, the CDR3 is TGTGCCAGCAGCTTATTGGAGACCGGGGAGCTGTTTTTT. Protein: CASSLLETGELFF.

CDR3 bases: TGTGCCAGCAGTTACGGGACTTACGAGCAGTACTTC. It is translated as CASSYGTYEQYF. The chain links TRBV6-2 or TRBV6-3 to TRBJ2-7; D is possibly TRBD2 (6 bases). The CDR3 has 12 amino acids. From germline, CDR1 is MNHEY and CDR2 SVGEGT. V was clipped by 2 bases and J by 4 bases, with 6 bases between them.

The chain is built from TRBV19 and TRBJ2-6, with 13 nucleotides matching TRBD2. CDR1 LNHDA and CDR2 SQIVND come from the germline V gene (reference sequence). V lost 3 bases, J lost 0 bases, and 5 bases stayed unmatched. This CDR3 has 19 residues. CDR3 in DNA: TGTGCCAGTAGTATTTGGACTAGCGGGAGTCTCTCTGGGGCCAACGTCCTGACTTTC. Translation gives CASSIWTSGSLSGANVLTF. The entire variable domain, with the rest obtained from reference TRBV19 and TRBJ2-6, is as follows: DGGITQSPKYLFRKEGQNVTLSCEQNLNHDAMYWYRQDPGQGLRLIYYSQIVNDFQKGDIAEGYSVSREKKESFPLTVTSAQKNPTAFYLCASSIWTSGSLSGANVLTFGAGSRLTVL.

This chain uses TRBV28 with TRBJ2-3, with 9 bases identical to TRBD2. The V segment lost 6 bases and the J segment 2 bases; nucleotides outside the gene matches: 6. This CDR3 is 15 amino acids long. Germline CDR1 and CDR2: MDHEN and SYDVKM. The CDR3 here is CASSTLAGFTDTQYF. CDR3 DNA: TGTGCCAGCAGCACCCTAGCGGGGTTCACAGATACGCAGTATTTT.

The gene calls are TRBV28 and TRBJ1-1; D unresolved. The length of the CDR3 is 15 residues. Between the trimmed V and J ends, which lost 3 bases and 1 base, there was a span of 12 bases. From germline, CDR1 is MDHEN and CDR2 SYDVKM. CDR3 bases: TGTGCCAGCAGTTTGGTGCGGCCCCAGAACACTGAAGCTTTCTTT. Its protein product is CASSLVRPQNTEAFF. Full variable domain (rest looked up from reference TRBV28 and TRBJ1-1): DVKVTQSSRYLVKRTGEKVFLECVQDMDHENMFWYRQDPGLGLRLIYFSYDVKMKEKGDIPEGYSVSREKKERFSLILESASTNQTSMYLCASSLVRPQNTEAFFGQGTRLTVV.

The sample holds many counts of this clonotype. This chain connects TRBV27 to TRBJ2-7; 8 bases match TRBD2. This CDR3 contains 15 residues. V shed 6 bases, J shed 4 bases, and the junction held 11 bases outside the gene matches. Germline CDR1 is MNHEY and CDR2 is SMNVEV (reference sequence). The CDR3 nucleotides read TGTGCCAGCAGACCCGTTCTTAGCGGGACGTACGAGCAGTACTTC. Its protein product is CASRPVLSGTYEQYF.

This clonotype was observed at least ten times. The rearrangement joins TRBV5-6 to TRBJ2-7, with 8 bases lining up with TRBD1. This CDR3 has 12 amino acids. The ends lost 3 bases at V and 9 bases at J; junction bases unmatched: 5. Germline CDR1 and CDR2: SGHDT and YYEEEE. In DNA form, the CDR3 reads TGTGCCAGCAGCTCCGGACAGGGAGTGCAGTACTTC. It is translated as CASSSGQGVQYF.

This sequence joins TRBV6-6 and TRBJ2-3; maybe TRBD2 (6 bases). The germline V gene encodes CDR1 MNHNY and CDR2 SVGAGI (reference sequence). This CDR3 is 16 amino acids long. With 10 bases removed from V and 0 bases from J, the gap between germline ends came to 20 bases. CDR3 in amino acids: CAIHPGGVLSTDTQYF. In DNA, the CDR3 is TGTGCCATTCACCCCGGAGGGGTTCTAAGCACAGATACGCAGTATTTT.

At least ten counts were recorded for this clonotype. The chain links TRBV2 to TRBJ1-6, with 7 bases aligning to TRBD1. V was pared by 6 bases and J by 8 bases, with 10 bases of the junction left unmatched. This CDR3 is built from 15 residues. Germline V lookup: CDR1 SNHLY, CDR2 FYNNEI. DNA for the CDR3: TGTGCCAGCAGGGAAAAGAGACAGGGAGATTCACCCCTCCACTTT. It yields the protein CASREKRQGDSPLHF.

This rearrangement joins TRBV7-3 to TRBJ2-5; 7 bases align to TRBD1. Trimming at V came to 4 bases and at J to 3 bases, leaving 2 bases not matched to a gene. This CDR3 comprises 13 residues. Germline CDR1 reads SGHTA; CDR2 reads FQGTGA. The CDR3 spells CASSSGTEETQYF. The CDR3 DNA follows: TGTGCCAGCAGCTCTGGGACAGAAGAGACCCAGTACTTC.

In this sample, this clonotype turned up a few times. The chain couples TRBV4-1 to TRBJ2-3; a weak D match, TRBD2 (5 bases). V was trimmed by 2 bases and J by 3 bases, leaving 15 bases between them. In germline, CDR1 is MGHRA, CDR2 YSYEKL. This CDR3 contains 16 residues. The CDR3 loop is CASSQTGNMRTDTQYF. CDR3 nucleotide sequence: TGCGCCAGCAGCCAAACCGGGAACATGAGGACAGATACGCAGTATTTT.

The chain is built from TRBV10-3 and TRBJ2-3; 9 bases line up with TRBD2. Looked up from germline, CDR1 is ENHRY and CDR2 is SYGVKD. This CDR3 spans 15 amino acids. Trimming at V came to 7 bases and at J to 2 bases, leaving 7 bases not matched to a gene. CDR3 coding DNA: TGTGCCATCAAAAGAGCGGGAGGCTTCACAGATACGCAGTATTTT. This gives the protein CAIKRAGGFTDTQYF.

The chain combines TRBV6-5 with TRBJ2-5; TRBD2 matches at 9 bases. CDR1 is MNHEY and CDR2 is SVGAGI in the germline V gene. Trimming removed 7 bases from V and 4 bases from J; junction bases left unmatched: 10. CDR3 length equals 15 residues. CDR3 sequence: CASNRGGGAPETQYF. CDR3 sequence (DNA): TGTGCCAGCAATAGGGGCGGGGGGGCCCCAGAGACCCAGTACTTC.

This clonotype was seen repeatedly, ten times or more. The chain joins TRBV18 to TRBJ2-2, with D perhaps matching TRBD2 (6 bases). V shed 6 bases and J shed 2 bases, with 13 bases lying between them. The CDR3 is 15 amino acids. Germline V gives CDR1 KGHSH, CDR2 LQKENI. The CDR3 DNA sequence: TGTGCCAGCTCCCCCACGGGAGCTAACACCGGGGAGCTGTTTTTT. Its translation is CASSPTGANTGELFF. The full variable domain, rest sourced from reference TRBV18 and TRBJ2-2, is NAGVMQNPRHLVRRRGQEARLRCSPMKGHSHVYWYRQLPEEGLKFMVYLQKENIIDESGMPKERFSAEFPKEGPSILRIQQVVRGDSAAYFCASSPTGANTGELFFGEGSRLTVL.